These 30 T cell receptor beta chains share one sample of origin, sequenced in a study of CD8 T cells in ankylosing spondylitis. Study outcomes and limitations: Seemingly characteristic of ankylosing spondylitis blood was a TCR beta motif consisting of about 8 highly homologous variants.

TCRdb ran MiXCR on the 5' RACE reads and lists one entry per CDR3 protein. The table has fewer than 550,000 distinct CDR3 sequences, approximately 5.3% seen once. These TCRs are of unknown antigen specificity. Sequencing input: blood, either unsorted or a sorted T cell fraction (not recorded which). All receptors come from a male donor with ankylosing spondylitis.

This clonotype came up many times. The rearrangement joins TRBV5-1 to TRBJ1-6; tentative D call: TRBD1 (6 bases). Trimming took 5 bases from V and 6 from J, leaving 12 bases between them. Germline-derived CDR1 and CDR2 are SGHRS and YFSETQ. The CDR3 loop spans 14 amino acids. CDR3 amino acids: CASRYTGTNSPLHF. The CDR3 nucleotides read TGCGCCAGCAGGTACACAGGGACTAATTCACCCCTCCACTTT. The whole variable domain, remainder taken from reference TRBV5-1 and TRBJ1-6, is KAGVTQTPRYLIKTRGQQVTLSCSPISGHRSVSWYQQTPGQGLQFLFEYFSETQRNKGNFPGRFSGRQFSNSRSEMNVSTLELGDSALYLCASRYTGTNSPLHFGNGTRLTVT.

This clonotype was observed a handful of times. The chain is built from TRBV12-3 or TRBV12-4 and TRBJ2-7; D may match TRBD1 or TRBD2 (5 bases each). The CDR3 extends over 14 amino acids. V was trimmed by 2 bases and J by 9 bases, leaving 17 bases between them. The CDR3 bases are TGTGCCAGCAGTTTACAGGGTATGGTCGGGGTGCAGTACTTC. The encoded protein is CASSLQGMVGVQYF.

The chain recombines TRBV5-1 with TRBJ2-5; tentatively, D is TRBD2 (7 bases). The CDR3 is made up of 19 amino acids. Germline assignment: CDR1 SGHRS and CDR2 YFSETQ. V dropped 1 base and J dropped 1 base, with 23 bases sitting between them. The CDR3 spells CASSLLRGAKPPLQETQYF. CDR3 bases: TGCGCCAGCAGCTTGTTACGGGGGGCGAAGCCCCCCCTCCAAGAGACCCAGTACTTC.

This clonotype was seen ten or more times. V is TRBV20-1 and J is TRBJ1-5; 11 nucleotides agree with TRBD1. Germline values: CDR1 DFQATT, CDR2 SNEGSKA (reference sequence). J gave up 0 bases and V 6 bases, and 10 bases lay outside the gene matches. The CDR3 loop spans 17 amino acids. The DNA of the CDR3 is TGCAGTGCCCTGGACAGGGGGCCAGGGGCTAGCAATCAGCCCCAGCATTTT. Its translation: CSALDRGPGASNQPQHF.

This clonotype was counted at least ten times. The rearrangement joins TRBV28 to TRBJ2-5, with no clear D. CDR1 is MDHEN and CDR2 is SYDVKM in the germline V gene. The CDR3 covers 17 residues. V lost 7 bases, J lost 2 bases, and 23 bases lay in between. In DNA, the CDR3 is TGTGCCAGCAACATCCAGAAGGCCCGGGCAGCACAAGAGACCCAGTACTTC. This gives the protein CASNIQKARAAQETQYF. The variable domain in full, with the rest retrieved from reference TRBV28 and TRBJ2-5, is DVKVTQSSRYLVKRTGEKVFLECVQDMDHENMFWYRQDPGLGLRLIYFSYDVKMKEKGDIPEGYSVSREKKERFSLILESASTNQTSMYLCASNIQKARAAQETQYFGPGTRLLVL.

This clonotype was seen at least ten times. The chain joins TRBV12-3 or TRBV12-4 to TRBJ2-3; 9 nucleotides agree with TRBD2. The CDR3 runs to 16 residues. Trimming took 8 bases from V and 7 from J; bases not matched to a gene: 16. This CDR3 is CASAPLGRGGLNTQYF. For the CDR3, the DNA is TGTGCCAGCGCCCCCCTCGGGCGGGGGGGCCTGAATACGCAGTATTTT.

This clonotype showed up many times. This chain uses TRBV12-3 or TRBV12-4 with TRBJ2-4, with D unresolved. The CDR3 extends over 12 amino acids. Trimming left V 3 bases short and J 7 bases short, with 7 bases between. The CDR3 DNA follows: TGTGCCAGCAGTTTTGCTGTGAACATTCAGTACTTC. Its translation is CASSFAVNIQYF.

This clonotype was observed many times. J is TRBJ2-5 and V is TRBV6-6; no reliable D call. The CDR3 loop spans 13 amino acids. Trimming removed 6 bases from V and 1 base from J, with 9 bases in between. Looked up from germline, CDR1 is MNHNY and CDR2 is SVGAGI (reference sequence). Here the CDR3 reads CASSPPGQETQYF. The DNA of the CDR3 is TGTGCCAGCAGCCCCCCGGGCCAAGAGACCCAGTACTTC.

This clonotype showed up many times. J is TRBJ1-6 and V is TRBV20-1; D ambiguous. Germline assignment: CDR1 DFQATT and CDR2 SNEGSKA (reference sequence). The length of the CDR3 is 14 residues. The V and J ends lost 0 bases and 7 bases respectively, with 10 bases between them. DNA for the CDR3: TGCAGTGCTAGAGAGGGAGGGAACAATTCACCCCTCCACTTT. Translation gives CSAREGGNNSPLHF.

This clonotype has ten or more counts. The rearrangement joins TRBV29-1 to TRBJ2-1; TRBD2 agrees at 8 bases. Unmatched junction bases numbered 8, after V lost 6 bases and J lost 7 bases. CDR3 length: 13 amino acids. Germline V gives CDR1 SQVTM, CDR2 ANQGSEA. Here the CDR3 DNA reads TGCAGCGTCGTCGGACTAGCCCCAAATGAGCAGTTCTTC. It yields the protein CSVVGLAPNEQFF.

This clonotype was recorded at least ten times. The chain carries TRBV20-1 and TRBJ2-7; 11 bases fit TRBD1. The CDR3 runs 13 residues. Germline assignment: CDR1 DFQATT and CDR2 SNEGSKA (reference sequence). Losses at the gene ends were 6 bases for V and 4 bases for J; bases not matched to a gene: 5. In nucleotides, the CDR3 is TGCAGTGCCGGGACAGGGGGGATATACGAGCAGTACTTC. The encoded protein is CSAGTGGIYEQYF.

This clonotype was seen many times. V gene TRBV20-1 combines with J gene TRBJ2-1, with TRBD2 identical over 10 bases. V shed 3 bases and J 0 bases; nucleotides not matched to a gene: 11. This CDR3 has 18 residues. In germline, CDR1 is DFQATT, CDR2 SNEGSKA (reference sequence). CDR3 sequence: CSASGLAVVGSSYNEQFF. Here the CDR3 DNA reads TGCAGTGCTAGCGGACTAGCGGTCGTGGGTAGCTCCTACAATGAGCAGTTCTTC.

In its sample, this clonotype was seen many times. The chain has TRBV11-2 and TRBJ1-2; 9 bases are shared with TRBD1. Germline loops: CDR1 SGHAT, CDR2 FQNNGV. The length of the CDR3 is 16 residues. With V trimmed by 1 base and J by 6 bases, 9 bases remained unmatched. The CDR3 is CASSLAGTGISNGYTF. CDR3 nucleotides: TGTGCCAGCAGCTTAGCTGGGACAGGGATATCCAATGGCTACACCTTC.

This clonotype has a count of ten or more. The CDR3 sequence is CSASPQDHYGYTF. CDR3 sequence (DNA): TGCAGTGCTAGCCCCCAGGATCACTATGGCTACACCTTC. J is TRBJ1-2 and V is TRBV20-1; unclear D gene. V gave up 3 bases and J gave up 3 bases, with 11 bases separating them. Per germline, CDR1 DFQATT and CDR2 SNEGSKA (reference sequence). This CDR3 is built from 13 residues.

This clonotype was observed at least ten times. The chain recombines TRBV5-1 with TRBJ2-7; 9 bases map to TRBD2. Germline V gene data show CDR1 as SGHRS and CDR2 as YFSETQ. Trimming took 0 bases from V and 0 from J; bases not matched to a gene: 4. The CDR3 sequence is 16 residues long. The DNA of the CDR3 is TGCGCCAGCAGCTTGGCCCGCGGGGGGGCCTCCTACGAGCAGTACTTC. This sequence encodes CASSLARGGASYEQYF.

Only a few counts were recorded for this clonotype. This chain links TRBV11-1 with TRBJ2-1; D gene uncertain. Trimming shortened V by 1 base and J by 0 bases, and 10 bases separated the two germline ends. Germline V lookup: CDR1 SGHAT, CDR2 FQDESV (reference sequence). The CDR3 covers 16 residues. In nucleotides, the CDR3 is TGTGCCAGCAGCTTAGGCCCGAAAGGCTCCTACAATGAGCAGTTCTTC. This translates into CASSLGPKGSYNEQFF.

This clonotype was recorded at least ten times. V and J are TRBV5-1 and TRBJ2-5, with D possibly being TRBD1 (7 bases). The CDR3 spans 15 residues. The germline CDR1 and CDR2 sequences are SGHRS and YFSETQ. Trimming removed 4 bases from V and 2 bases from J, with 15 bases in between. The CDR3 spells CASSRQGGTQETQYF. The CDR3 region has the DNA TGCGCCAGCAGCCGGCAGGGGGGCACTCAAGAGACCCAGTACTTC.

Ten or more counts support this clonotype. The rearrangement links TRBV6-1 to TRBJ1-1; perhaps TRBD1 as D (5 bases). CDR1 is MNHNS and CDR2 is SASEGT in the germline V gene. The CDR3 extends over 15 amino acids. Trimming shortened V by 6 bases and J by 6 bases, and 20 bases separated the two germline ends. CDR3 DNA: TGTGCCAGCAGCGAACGGTTAATCGGGGCCCCTGAAGCTTTCTTT. This encodes CASSERLIGAPEAFF.

This clonotype was counted at least ten times. The V gene is TRBV20-1, the J gene TRBJ2-1; D may be TRBD1 (6 bases). The CDR3 extends over 15 amino acids. Trimming shortened V by 0 bases and J by 1 base, and 10 bases separated the two germline ends. Germline lookup yields CDR1 DFQATT and CDR2 SNEGSKA (reference sequence). CDR3 DNA sequence: TGCAGTGCTAGAGATCTGAGGGGGTCCTACAATGAGCAGTTCTTC. It encodes CSARDLRGSYNEQFF.

Comment on this clonotype: Since a much larger clone is just one base distant, this may be a read error. This rearrangement joins TRBV5-1 to TRBJ1-1; perhaps TRBD1 as D (5 bases). Germline lookup yields CDR1 SGHRS and CDR2 YFSETQ. The CDR3 contains 16 residues. The CDR3 DNA reads as TGCGACAGCAGCTTGGTTTCGGGCCCGGGGGACACTGAAGCTTTCTTT. This encodes CDSSLVSGPGDTEAFF.

This clonotype came up many times. This chain links TRBV7-8 with TRBJ2-1, with D hard to call. Trimming pared 5 bases from V and 0 bases from J, leaving 5 bases between. The CDR3 runs to 13 residues. The V gene's germline CDR1 is SGHVS and CDR2 FQNEAQ. The CDR3 DNA reads as TGTGCCAGCAGCAGTTACTCCTACAATGAGCAGTTCTTC. Its protein product is CASSSYSYNEQFF.

This clonotype occurred many times. V and J are TRBV20-1 and TRBJ2-5, with D possibly being TRBD1 (6 bases). Trimming stripped 5 bases from V and 1 base from J, with 14 bases between. Germline CDR1 reads DFQATT; CDR2 reads SNEGSKA (reference sequence). CDR3 length equals 14 residues. Written as DNA, the CDR3 is TGCAGTGCTTTGACAGGCGGCCTCCAAGAGACCCAGTACTTC. This encodes CSALTGGLQETQYF.

This clonotype was seen repeatedly, ten times or more. The chain links TRBV20-1 to TRBJ1-5, with 8 bases fitting TRBD1. CDR3 length equals 17 residues. V was pared by 5 bases and J by 4 bases, with 16 bases of the junction left unmatched. The germline V gene encodes CDR1 DFQATT and CDR2 SNEGSKA (reference sequence). This CDR3 is CSAFGGTGARVNQPQHF. The CDR3 DNA follows: TGCAGTGCTTTCGGGGGGACAGGAGCGAGAGTAAATCAGCCCCAGCATTTT.

This clonotype appeared many times. The CDR3 sequence is CASSSPLSGASYNEQFF. CDR3 DNA sequence: TGTGCCAGCAGTTCGCCCTTAAGCGGAGCCTCCTACAATGAGCAGTTCTTC. The V gene is TRBV27, the J gene TRBJ2-1, with a tentative D call TRBD2 (5 bases). Germline loops: CDR1 MNHEY, CDR2 SMNVEV (reference sequence). The CDR3 is 17 residues long. V was shortened by 4 bases and J by 0 bases, with 16 bases between the two germline ends.

This clonotype was detected ten times or more. The chain combines TRBV4-3 with TRBJ2-7; TRBD1 matches 7 bases. CDR1 is LGHNA, CDR2 YSLEER, per germline. This CDR3 is built from 17 residues. V gave up 1 base and J gave up 0 bases; unmatched junction bases: 9. CDR3: CASSQGTDRRSSYEQYF. The CDR3 DNA is TGCGCCAGCAGCCAAGGAACGGACAGGAGGAGCTCCTACGAGCAGTACTTC.

This clonotype appeared many times. The rearrangement links TRBV7-3 to TRBJ1-1, with 10 bases aligning to TRBD1. This CDR3 has 13 amino acids. CDR1 and CDR2 from the germline V gene are SGHTA and FQGTGA. The junction had 4 bases not matched to a gene; V was cut back by 6 bases and J by 6 bases. The CDR3 DNA sequence: TGTGCCAGCAGTTTGGACAGGGGGGCTGAAGCTTTCTTT. Encoded protein: CASSLDRGAEAFF.

The sample holds many counts of this clonotype. This rearrangement joins TRBV28 to TRBJ2-1; 8 bases fit TRBD2. The germline CDR1 and CDR2 sequences are MDHEN and SYDVKM. J lost 15 bases, V lost 6 bases, and 13 bases had no gene match. The CDR3 loop spans 13 amino acids. The CDR3 nucleotides are TGTGCCAGCAGCTTAGCGGGGTCCCCTCGCCTGTTCTTC. Its translation: CASSLAGSPRLFF.

Ten or more counts support this clonotype. The chain employs TRBV14 and TRBJ1-1; D uncertain. Germline values: CDR1 SGHDN, CDR2 FVKESK. The CDR3 is 13 residues long. The germline V and J ends were trimmed by 2 bases and 0 bases, with 4 bases remaining between them. This CDR3 is CASSQLMNTEAFF. DNA of the CDR3: TGTGCCAGCAGCCAACTCATGAACACTGAAGCTTTCTTT.

The table lists this clonotype with many counts. The chain is built from TRBV5-6 and TRBJ2-1; D perhaps matches TRBD1 (6 bases). V was cut by 4 bases and J by 5 bases, with 19 bases left in between. CDR3 length: 16 residues. Germline V gives CDR1 SGHDT, CDR2 YYEEEE. DNA of the CDR3: TGTGCCAGCAGCCCCAGGGGTTGGTATCTCAACAATGAGCAGTTCTTC. It specifies CASSPRGWYLNNEQFF.

This clonotype was seen a few times. CDR3 nucleotide sequence: TGTGCCTCCCGACGACAGGGGGGACCGGCCCAGTACTTC. Protein: CASRRQGGPAQYF. V usage is TRBV25-1 and J usage is TRBJ2-5; 9 nucleotides line up with TRBD1. Trimming removed 11 bases from V and 9 bases from J; junction bases left unmatched: 13. Germline CDR1 is MGHDK and CDR2 is SYGVNS. The CDR3 runs 13 residues.